A selection of T cell receptor beta chains follows, all from one sample in a study of cytomegalovirus exposure and HLA in healthy donors. Sequencing used immunoSEQ multiplex PCR; TCRdb keeps in-frame clones, though not all of them. This sample has roughly 170,000 clones, with roughly 78% found just once. The sample comprised PBMCs. These receptors were obtained from a boy aged 10-17 years in good health and CMV-seronegative. Each CDR3 is given with its conserved first and last residue. D genes are given only for firm matches. The size field is filled for only some rows; it gives once, few, many or a size class.

D: -
J: TRBJ1-1
size: -
V: TRBV5-1
DNA: TGCGCCAGCAGCTTGGGGGGGGGCGGCACTGAAGCTTTCTTT
CDR3: CASSLGGGGTEAFF

D: TRBD1
J: TRBJ2-7
size: -
V: TRBV5-6
DNA: TGTGCCAGCAGCGGGGGACAGGTGATCTCCTACGAGCAGTACTTC
CDR3: CASSGGQVISYEQYF

D: TRBD2
J: TRBJ2-3
size: once
V: TRBV6-6
DNA: TGTGCCAGCAGTAGGATTAGCGGGGGGGGCACAGATACGCAGTATTTT
CDR3: CASSRISGGGTDTQYF

D: TRBD2
J: TRBJ2-3
size: -
V: TRBV15
DNA: TGTGCCACCAGACGAGCGGGAGAGCTCACAGATACGCAGTATTTT
CDR3: CATRRAGELTDTQYF

D: TRBD2
J: TRBJ2-1
size: -
V: TRBV6-1
DNA: TGTGCCAGCAGTACGACTAGCGGGGGGGCCCATGAGCAGTTCTTC
CDR3: CASSTTSGGAHEQFF

D: -
J: TRBJ2-2
size: -
V: TRBV14
DNA: TGTGCCAGCAGCCTGGTCGGGACTCGAAACTTCGGGGAGCTGTTTTTT
CDR3: CASSLVGTRNFGELFF

D: -
J: TRBJ2-7
size: few
V: TRBV4-3
DNA: TGCGCCAGCAGCCAAGATTTCAGGCAATACGAGCAGTACTTC
CDR3: CASSQDFRQYEQYF

D: -
J: TRBJ2-5
size: -
V: TRBV6-6
DNA: TGTGCCAGCAGTTACGCTACCGGAGAGACCCAGTACTTC
CDR3: CASSYATGETQYF

D: -
J: TRBJ1-6
size: -
V: TRBV27
DNA: TGTGCCAGCAGTAAGCGGGGCGGGCAGGGTCATAATTCACCCCTCCACTTT
CDR3: CASSKRGGQGHNSPLHF

D: -
J: TRBJ2-7
size: -
V: TRBV11-2
DNA: TGTGCCAGCAGCTTAGTAGGGGGGGGCGAACTTAGGGACGAGCAGTACTTC
CDR3: CASSLVGGGELRDEQYF

D: -
J: TRBJ1-2
size: -
V: TRBV7-2
DNA: TGTGCCAGCAGCTTCGGGGTGACCGCGGACCGTCTTAACTATGGCTACACCTTC
CDR3: CASSFGVTADRLNYGYTF

D: TRBD1
J: TRBJ2-2
size: once
V: TRBV6-4
DNA: TGTGCCAGCGGGGACAGATGGGGCGCCGGGGAGCTGTTTTTT
CDR3: CASGDRWGAGELFF

D: -
J: TRBJ1-2
size: -
V: TRBV30
DNA: TGTGCCTGGGTACAGGGCGGCTATGGCTACACCTTC
CDR3: CAWVQGGYGYTF

D: TRBD1
J: TRBJ1-1
size: -
V: TRBV5-6
DNA: TGTGCCAGCAGTCGGACAGGGGGCGCGGGGACTGAAGCTTTCTTT
CDR3: CASSRTGGAGTEAFF